The rows below give T cell receptor beta chains drawn from one sample of a study of T cells in Graves' hyperthyroidism and ophthalmopathy. TCRdb reprocessed the multiplex PCR reads via MiXCR and lists one record per CDR3 protein. Of around 300,000 distinct CDR3 sequences listed, roughly 15% are singletons. The material sequenced was blood. These receptors were taken from a woman aged 45-65 years with Graves' hyperthyroidism that later progressed to Graves' ophthalmopathy. CDR3s include the opening cysteine and the closing phenylalanine or tryptophan. D genes are given only for firm matches. Clone size is given for some rows only: seen once, a few or many times, or a class if the clone is expanded.

>.|many|TRBJ2-5|TRBV5-1
TGCGCCACCAGATCGAGTGGAGCTTTCCAAGAGACCCAGTACTTC
CATRSSGAFQETQYF
>TRBD2|.|TRBJ2-2|TRBV19
TGTGCCAGTAGTATAGGGTATCTAGCGGGAGCCGGGGAGCTGTTTTTT
CASSIGYLAGAGELFF
>TRBD1|many|TRBJ1-6|TRBV18
TGTGCCAGCTCACCCATGGACAGGGGCAATTCACCCCTCCACTTT
CASSPMDRGNSPLHF
>.|many|TRBJ2-1|TRBV28
TGTGCCAGCAGTTTGGTGGATAGGGAAGTAGAGCAGTTCTTC
CASSLVDREVEQFF
>.|.|TRBJ2-1|TRBV24-1
TGTGCCACCAGCCGCCCTAGGTCCAATGAGCAGTTCTTC
CATSRPRSNEQFF
>TRBD2|.|TRBJ2-7|TRBV5-4
TGTGCCAGCAGCCGGGGGGGAGCGGGAGGGTCCGTCAACGAGCAGTACTTC
CASSRGGAGGSVNEQYF
>TRBD1|many|TRBJ1-1|TRBV2
TGTGCCAGCAGTGGACAGGGGAACACTGAAGCTTTCTTT
CASSGQGNTEAFF
>.|.|TRBJ2-3|TRBV28
TGTGCCAGCAGTTCCCGGGACGGTAGCACAGATACGCAGTATTTT
CASSSRDGSTDTQYF
>.|many|TRBJ1-5|TRBV28
TGTGCCAGCAGCACTACCGGGACCAAAGGGCCCCAGCATTTT
CASSTTGTKGPQHF
>TRBD2|few|TRBJ2-7|TRBV6-1
TGTGCCAGCAGCCAAACCCGACTAGCGGATTCCTACGAGCAGTACTTC
CASSQTRLADSYEQYF
>TRBD2|many|TRBJ2-1|TRBV20-1
TGCAGTGCCAACAGCGGGACGGGCTACAATGAGCAGTTCTTC
CSANSGTGYNEQFF
>TRBD1|many|TRBJ2-5|TRBV19
TGTGCCAGTAGTATTAGGGGCAGGGGGTCTCAAGAGACCCAGTACTTC
CASSIRGRGSQETQYF
>TRBD2|many|TRBJ2-5|TRBV12-3/TRBV12-4
TGTGCCAGCAGTCCCCGGGGGGGGCAAGAGACCCAGTACTTC
CASSPRGGQETQYF
>TRBD2|many|TRBJ2-3|TRBV7-9
TGTGCCAGCAGCTTAGTGCGGGAGGCAGATACGCAGTATTTT
CASSLVREADTQYF
>.|many|TRBJ1-6|TRBV3-1
TGTGCCAGCAGCCAAGTAGGACCCCTCCACTTT
CASSQVGPLHF
>.|many|TRBJ2-1|TRBV11-3
TGTGCCAGCAGCTTAGCACGCAATGAGCAGTTCTTC
CASSLARNEQFF
>TRBD1|.|TRBJ1-3|TRBV5-8
TGTGCCAGCAGCTTGCCCATCGACAGGGTAGGAAACACCATATATTTT
CASSLPIDRVGNTIYF
>.|.|TRBJ1-5|TRBV30
TGTGCCTGGAGCGACAGCGATAATCAGCCCCAGCATTTT
CAWSDSDNQPQHF